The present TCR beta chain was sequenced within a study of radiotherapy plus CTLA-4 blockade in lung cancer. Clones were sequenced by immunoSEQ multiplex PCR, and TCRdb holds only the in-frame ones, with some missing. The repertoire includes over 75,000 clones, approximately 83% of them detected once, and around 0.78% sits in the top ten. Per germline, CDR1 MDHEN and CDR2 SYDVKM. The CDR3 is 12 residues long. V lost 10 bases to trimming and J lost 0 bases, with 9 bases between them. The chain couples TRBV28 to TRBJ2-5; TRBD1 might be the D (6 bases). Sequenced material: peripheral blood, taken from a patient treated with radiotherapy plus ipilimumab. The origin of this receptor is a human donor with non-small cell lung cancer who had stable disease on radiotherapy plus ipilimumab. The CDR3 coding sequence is TGTGCCACCAGGGGAGACCAAGAGACCCAGTACTTC. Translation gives CATRGDQETQYF.